This T cell receptor beta chain was profiled in a study of spatial heterogeneity in lung cancer. Study information: A consistent excess of beta-chain over alpha-chain sequences was detected. Notes on the study in general: Ubiquitous, expanded tumor-derived TCRs were more frequently observed in blood at resection than at follow-up.

CDR3 length: 15 residues. CDR1 and CDR2 (germline): LGHNA, YSLEER. MiXCR, run by TCRdb on the 5' RACE reads, gives a single entry per CDR3 protein. The repertoire holds about 120,000 distinct CDR3 sequences, with 12% as singletons. In the case of this clonotype: Its target is unknown. Mismatch with germline at one junction end may stem from a read error.

The time point denotes: blood at routine non-recurrence follow-up after resection. Material for sequencing was whole RNA from tumor, nontumor lung or frozen PBMC, left unsorted. This chain connects TRBV4-3 to TRBJ2-5, with 7 positions matching TRBD2. This clonotype originated in a male donor with early-stage non-small cell lung cancer. The sample was PBMCs, taken at follow-up. CDR3 sequence: CASRQEMAGEETQHF. The CDR3 coding sequence is TGCGCCAGCAGGCAAGAAATGGCGGGGGAGGAGACCCAGCACTTC.